This T cell receptor beta chain was sequenced during a study of blood T cell repertoires in COVID-19. Across the study: Sources were T cells, B-cell-depleted T cells, or PBMCs; the material itself was cDNA or gDNA.

The CDR3 runs to 15 residues. The germline gives CDR1 SGHAT, CDR2 FQNNGV. Unmatched junction bases numbered 7, after V lost 5 bases and J lost 3 bases. The assay was immunoSEQ multiplex PCR, and TCRdb's table has in-frame clones only and misses some. The sample yields about 250,000 clones, around nine tenths seen once. The clonotype originates from a young man with active or convalescent COVID-19. Sequencing was carried out using peripheral blood. This chain connects TRBV11-2 to TRBJ1-3; 7 bases match TRBD1. The CDR3 spells CASSADRALGNTIYF. CDR3 nucleotide sequence: TGTGCCAGCAGCGCAGACAGGGCCCTTGGAAACACCATATATTTT.